This TCR beta chain derives from a study of graft-versus-host responses after intestinal transplantation. Study-level information: Anti-thymocyte globulin induction, then tacrolimus and steroids for about 3 years, went to all recipients. Whole-study results and caveats: There was an association between peak levels of circulating GvH clones and early post-transplant HvG declines. Where graft-donor T cell macrochimerism was present, patients had high graft-versus-host to host-versus-graft clonal ratios in allografts. Recipient marrow harbored GvH clones, some of which surfaced first in ileum or blood.

Only in-frame clones appear in the TCRdb table, and some are missing; sequencing was by immunoSEQ multiplex PCR. The data contain roughly 100,000 clones, 93% of them singletons. Points on this clone: The antigen is not known.

This sequence was found in a human donor who received an intestinal transplant. The sample consisted of unstimulated CD8+ T cells sorted from spleen or lymph node cells, taken before intestinal transplant.

CDR3: CASSFTRFPSTDTQYF. The CDR3, as DNA: TGCGCCAGCAGCTTCACCAGGTTCCCTAGCACAGATACGCAGTATTTT. The chain recombines TRBV5-1 with TRBJ2-3; D is unresolved. Germline values: CDR1 SGHRS, CDR2 YFSETQ. The V and J ends lost 2 bases and 0 bases respectively, with 13 bases between them. The CDR3 has 16 residues.